A selection of T cell receptor beta chains follows, all from one sample in a study of shared clonotypes between healthy human individuals. Assay used: immunoSEQ multiplex PCR; TCRdb lists only in-frame clones, some missing. This table holds about 680,000 clones, around 92% found once. The sample taken for sequencing was naive CD8+ T cells sorted from blood. These receptors all stem from a man aged 25 to 40 in good health. Both conserved end residues are part of each CDR3. The D gene is left open where the match is weak. Part of the rows lack a size; the others show once, few, many or a class for expanded clones.

D: NA; J: TRBJ2-3; V: TRBV7-2; size: NA; DNA: TGTGCCAGCAGCCATCTCCCAGGTGGGACAGATACGCAGTATTTT; CDR3: CASSHLPGGTDTQYF
D: NA; J: TRBJ2-1; V: TRBV29-1; size: NA; DNA: TGCAGCGCCGAAAGTGCGGGCAAGTACAATGAGCAGTTCTTC; CDR3: CSAESAGKYNEQFF
D: TRBD2; J: TRBJ2-5; V: TRBV27; size: NA; DNA: TGTGCCAGCAGGGGGACTAGCGAGGAAAGACAAGAGACCCAGTACTTC; CDR3: CASRGTSEERQETQYF
D: NA; J: TRBJ1-5; V: TRBV9; size: NA; DNA: TGTGCCAGCAGCGCGACAGATAGCAATCAGCCCCAGCATTTT; CDR3: CASSATDSNQPQHF
D: TRBD1; J: TRBJ2-5; V: TRBV28; size: once; DNA: TGTGCCAGTAGACTCCGGGACAGACAAGAGACCCAGTACTTC; CDR3: CASRLRDRQETQYF
D: NA; J: TRBJ1-2; V: TRBV7-2; size: NA; DNA: TGTGCCAGCAGCGAAACCTCAGGAGGAGGTGGCTACACCTTC; CDR3: CASSETSGGGGYTF
D: TRBD1; J: TRBJ2-7; V: TRBV27; size: NA; DNA: TGTGCCAGCAGCCAGGGGGCCCCCTACGAGCAGTACTTC; CDR3: CASSQGAPYEQYF
D: TRBD2; J: TRBJ2-1; V: TRBV25-1; size: NA; DNA: TGTGCCAGCAGTGAAGAAGGGAGGGTGTCCTACAATGAGCAGTTCTTC; CDR3: CASSEEGRVSYNEQFF
D: TRBD1; J: TRBJ1-2; V: TRBV6-5; size: NA; DNA: TGTGCCAGCAGTCCCGGACAGGTTGGCTACACCTTC; CDR3: CASSPGQVGYTF
D: TRBD1; J: TRBJ2-3; V: TRBV4-3; size: NA; DNA: TGCGCCAGCAGCCAAGAATACGGGACAGGGCCCCTAGATACGCAGTATTTT; CDR3: CASSQEYGTGPLDTQYF
D: NA; J: TRBJ2-7; V: TRBV4-3; size: NA; DNA: TGCGCCAGCAGCCAAGGGACAGCCTCCTACGAGCAGTACTTC; CDR3: CASSQGTASYEQYF